This T cell receptor (beta chain) was sequenced during a study of T cell responses to AZD1222 COVID-19 vaccine. CDR3 size: 19 residues. Unmatched junction bases numbered 7, after V lost 0 bases and J lost 0 bases. Germline V gene data show CDR1 as SGHAT and CDR2 as FQNNGV. TCRdb's table, derived via immunoSEQ multiplex PCR, lists solely in-frame clones and lacks some. The table shows about 130,000 clones, with approximately 83% occurring only once. The starting material was peripheral blood, obtained on day 0 of AZD1222 vaccination. The receptor's source is an adult in good health. The J gene is TRBJ2-2, the V gene TRBV11-2, with TRBD2 matching 10 bases. The CDR3 spells CASSLEGSGGPTNTGELFF. The CDR3 DNA reads as TGTGCCAGCAGCTTAGAGGGTAGCGGGGGGCCAACGAACACCGGGGAGCTGTTTTTT.